The T cell receptor (beta chain) described here comes from a study of T cell clones after liver transplantation. Study in general: In this trial, immunosuppression withdrawal was attempted within 2 years of liver transplant. Overall study findings and caveats: These preliminary findings come from unstandardized post-transplant sampling times. Migration into the graft, not deletion, may explain lost graft donor-reactive T cells. In two subjects, few donor cells limited the measurable donor-reactive repertoire.

To note about this clone: The antigen is undetermined.

The repertoire was sequenced with immunoSEQ multiplex PCR; TCRdb's copy has only in-frame clones and lacks some. The repertoire holds 51,000 or so clones, with roughly 90% as singletons. Source: CD8+ T cells from blood, taken 12 months after liver transplant. The receptor's source is a human patient who received a liver transplant. The T cells may partly be graft donor cells.

CDR3 amino acids: CSVESEKYEQYF. The CDR3 nucleotides are TGCAGCGTTGAATCGGAAAAGTACGAGCAGTACTTC. The rearrangement links TRBV29-1 to TRBJ2-7, with D unresolved. CDR3 length equals 12 residues. The germline V and J ends were trimmed by 2 bases and 4 bases, with 9 bases remaining between them. In germline, CDR1 is SQVTM, CDR2 ANQGSEA.